This T cell receptor (beta chain) was found in a study of T cell repertoires in cytomegalovirus infection. Looking at the study overall: Based on public TCR beta signatures, there were indications of CMV infection and of a matching HLA type. The study, taken as a whole, reports: The ex vivo response was dominated by HLA-C-restricted CMV-specific TCR beta clonotypes.

This clonotype was detected many times. Its cognate antigen is unknown. TCRdb re-derived calls from the reads in MiXCR, one entry per CDR3 protein. In the table there are 200,000 to 250,000 distinct CDR3 sequences, approximately 7% of which are singletons. V was pared by 9 bases and J by 3 bases, with 10 bases between. Germline values: CDR1 SGHRS, CDR2 YFSETQ. This CDR3 spans 12 amino acids. What was sequenced was PBMCs. This chain joins TRBV5-1 and TRBJ2-1, with D possibly being TRBD2 (6 bases). This clonotype was obtained from a human donor in good health (CMV status not recorded). Some clones in this sample may be carry-over from other donors' samples. CDR3 sequence: CATGEDYNEQFF. CDR3 coding DNA: TGCGCCACCGGGGAGGACTACAATGAGCAGTTCTTC.